This T cell receptor beta chain was sequenced during a study of cytomegalovirus exposure and HLA in healthy donors. Findings and caveats of the study: The CMV antigen specificity of a few CMV-associated chains was confirmed through in vitro analysis. An observed cluster of highly shared sequence variants was recorded as a likely sequencing artifact. The productive fraction for most TCR beta V segments was about 90% or about 30% in an earlier analysis. When a later analysis was performed, an Asian-associated ancestry cluster reportedly had fewer N-insertions than the approximately 680-donor mean.

As regards this clone: No antigen is known for it.

PCR primers comprised 60 Vbeta and 13 Jbeta primers. The protocol was immunoSEQ multiplex PCR, while the TCRdb copy is restricted to in-frame clones and leaves out a portion. The repertoire holds about 150,000 clones, with 85% as singletons. V was clipped by 5 bases and J by 0 bases; unmatched bases: 3. The germline CDR1 and CDR2 sequences are MNHNS and SASEGT. CDR3 length equals 14 residues. The sequencing sample was made of PBMCs. This TCR derives from a boy aged 2 to 10 in good health and CMV-seronegative. The chain couples TRBV6-1 to TRBJ2-7, with 8 bases aligning to TRBD2. CDR3 region: CASSLAGGSYEQYV. The DNA of the CDR3 is TGTGCCAGCAGTCTGGCGGGGGGCTCCTACGAGCAGTACGTC.